At least ten counts were recorded for the clone carrying this T cell receptor (beta chain). Other nucleotide sequences from this sample produce the same CDR3. V was clipped by 2 bases and J by 4 bases; unmatched bases: 4. The CDR3 totals 14 residues. Germline loops: CDR1 SNHLY, CDR2 FYNNEI. Unsorted PBMCs provided DNA that was sequenced on ten immunoSEQ deep assay plates. The method was immunoSEQ multiplex PCR; TCRdb's version includes in-frame clones alone and lacks a portion of them. Of about 480,000 clones in the sample, roughly 85% were seen once. Researchers drew on roughly 84 million PBMCs for genomic DNA from unsorted samples. This sample is part of a study of shared clonotypes between healthy human individuals.

The sample comprised PBMCs. J is TRBJ2-7 and V is TRBV2, with 8 positions matching TRBD1. This clonotype was obtained from a middle-aged woman in good health. Some clones in this sample may be carry-over from other donors' samples. In DNA, the CDR3 is TGTGCCAGCAGTGAAACCCGACAGGGGTACGAGCAGTACTTC. Protein sequence: CASSETRQGYEQYF.